The 9 T cell receptor beta chains presented below share a single source sample, sequenced in a study of blood T cell repertoires in COVID-19. TCRdb's copy holds only in-frame clones and misses some; the assay was immunoSEQ multiplex PCR. The sample has about 37,000 clones; around 87% are singletons. Sequencing input: peripheral blood. The receptors come from a human donor in a cohort sampled during active COVID-19.

The chain couples TRBV28 to TRBJ1-2; no definite D call. The CDR3 has 13 amino acids. Germline V gene sequence: CDR1 MDHEN, CDR2 SYDVKM. Deletions cut 7 bases from V and 0 bases from J, with 9 bases between. The CDR3 nucleotides read TGTGCCAGCATGAGTGAGTCTAACTATGGCTACACCTTC. Translated, it gives CASMSESNYGYTF.

V usage is TRBV19 and J usage is TRBJ1-5, with TRBD1 matching 8 bases. Germline trimming cut 4 bases from V and 4 bases from J; bases unmatched to any gene: 3. Germline-derived CDR1 and CDR2 are LNHDA and SQIVND (reference sequence). The CDR3 sequence is 14 residues long. The CDR3 region has the DNA TGTGCCAGTAGTACCACAGGGGGGAATCAGCCCCAGCATTTT. Encoded protein: CASSTTGGNQPQHF.

V usage is TRBV7-9 and J usage is TRBJ1-2, with unresolved D. The V and J ends lost 5 bases and 3 bases respectively, with 10 bases between them. This CDR3 spans 13 amino acids. Germline V CDR1 and CDR2: SEHNR, FQNEAQ (reference sequence). Written as DNA, the CDR3 is TGTGCCAGCAGCGGTGAGGGTCACTATGGCTACACCTTC. Translating it yields CASSGEGHYGYTF.

The chain joins TRBV6-2 or TRBV6-3 to TRBJ2-4, with 8 positions matching TRBD1. The germline V gene has CDR1 MNHEY and CDR2 SVGEGT. J gave up 0 bases and V 2 bases, and 6 bases lay outside the gene matches. The CDR3 runs 17 residues. The CDR3 DNA follows: TGTGCCAGCAGTTACCAGACCGGGACAGGAGCCAAAAACATTCAGTACTTC. Translated: CASSYQTGTGAKNIQYF.

For the CDR3, the DNA is TGTGCCAGCAGCAGGGCGTCCCCAGAGACCCAGTACTTC. Translating gives CASSRASPETQYF. The chain uses TRBV25-1 and TRBJ2-5, with D perhaps TRBD1 (5 bases). Germline lookup yields CDR1 MGHDK and CDR2 SYGVNS. This CDR3 contains 13 residues. The V end lost 6 bases, the J end lost 4 bases, and 12 bases lay between the germline ends. Supplemented by reference TRBV25-1 and TRBJ2-5, the full variable domain reads EADIYQTPRYLVIGTGKKITLECSQTMGHDKMYWYQQDPGMELHLIHYSYGVNSTEKGDLSSESTVSRIRTEHFPLTLESARPSHTSQYLCASSRASPETQYFGPGTRLLVL.

This rearrangement joins TRBV6-5 to TRBJ2-1; TRBD1 aligns across 8 bases. J gave up 9 bases and V 6 bases, and 7 bases lay outside the gene matches. Germline CDR1 and CDR2: MNHEY and SVGAGI. This CDR3 is 13 amino acids long. CDR3 DNA sequence: TGTGCCAGCAGCCCACAGGGGGTGGGTGAGCAGTTCTTC. This sequence encodes CASSPQGVGEQFF.

The chain employs TRBV5-4 and TRBJ2-5; 8 bases match TRBD2. CDR1 is SGHNT and CDR2 is YYREEE in the germline V gene (reference sequence). The length of the CDR3 is 14 residues. V was clipped by 4 bases and J by 4 bases; unmatched bases: 6. CDR3 bases: TGTGCCAGCAGCCCCCGGGGGGGCTCAGAGACCCAGTACTTC. Encoded protein: CASSPRGGSETQYF.

CDR3 bases: TGCGCCAGCAGCCAAGTTAGACAAGAGACCCAGTACTTC. Protein sequence: CASSQVRQETQYF. The V call is TRBV4-3, the J call TRBJ2-5, with D uncertain. The germline gives CDR1 LGHNA, CDR2 YSLEER. The ends were cut back, 1 base at V and 2 bases at J, with 5 bases in the middle. The CDR3 contains 13 residues.

J is TRBJ1-1 and V is TRBV28, with 7 bases fitting TRBD1. The CDR3 totals 13 residues. V shed 8 bases, J shed 1 base, and the junction held 4 bases outside the gene matches. Germline assignment: CDR1 MDHEN and CDR2 SYDVKM. Written as DNA, the CDR3 is TGTGCCAGCGGGAACAGGGGGAACACTGAAGCTTTCTTT. Its protein product is CASGNRGNTEAFF.